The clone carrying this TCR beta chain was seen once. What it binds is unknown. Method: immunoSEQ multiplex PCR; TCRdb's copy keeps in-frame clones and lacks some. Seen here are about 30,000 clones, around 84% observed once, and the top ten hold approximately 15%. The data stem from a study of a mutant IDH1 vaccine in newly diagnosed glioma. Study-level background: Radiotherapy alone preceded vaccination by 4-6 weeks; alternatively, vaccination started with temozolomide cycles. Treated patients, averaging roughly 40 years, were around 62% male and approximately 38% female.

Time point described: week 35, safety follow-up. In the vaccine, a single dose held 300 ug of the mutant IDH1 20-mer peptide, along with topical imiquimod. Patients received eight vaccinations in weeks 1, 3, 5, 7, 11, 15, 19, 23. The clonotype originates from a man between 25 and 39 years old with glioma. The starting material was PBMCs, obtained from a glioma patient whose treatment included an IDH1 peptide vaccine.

CDR3 coding DNA: TGTGCCACTAGGACTAGCGGAACGAGAGAGACCCAGTACTTC. Translating it yields CATRTSGTRETQYF. This rearrangement joins TRBV6-5 to TRBJ2-5; TRBD2 matches at 10 bases. The germline CDR1 and CDR2 sequences are MNHEY and SVGAGI. The CDR3 is 14 amino acids. Trimming took 10 bases from V and 4 from J; bases not matched to a gene: 9.